A single T cell receptor (beta chain) is shown here with its context. Its antigen remains unknown. These data are taken from a study of shared clonotypes between healthy human individuals. Study as a whole: Donor ages ranged 18 to 49 years: a couple of women, a few men.

Trimming shortened V by 6 bases and J by 6 bases, and 17 bases separated the two germline ends. Germline V lookup: CDR1 MNHEY, CDR2 SVGAGI. The CDR3 spans 15 residues. Naive CD8 cells lacked CD45RO and underwent positive selection for CCR7, leaving out terminally differentiated effector memory CD45RA+ cells. Whole-study results and caveats: What rarefaction showed was incomplete sorted-subset sequencing despite large depth.

Authors' data handling: With immunoSEQ giving junction-only sequences and no quality scores, filtering differed. Only in-frame clones appear in the TCRdb table, and some are missing; sequencing was by immunoSEQ multiplex PCR. V and J calls and clone size come straight from that table; D and trimming were deduced from the DNA. Of about 1.9 million clones detected, around 95% appear once; the ten largest clones hold more than 1.5%. The chain couples TRBV6-5 to TRBJ2-2; D unresolved. Sequencing was carried out using naive CD8+ T cells from PBMCs. The TCR was taken from a young man in good health. Some clones in this sample may be carry-over from other donors' samples. The CDR3 region is CASSRTGPLAGELFF. CDR3 DNA sequence: TGTGCCAGCAGCCGGACCGGGCCCCTGGCCGGGGAGCTGTTTTTT.